The present T cell receptor (beta chain) was sequenced within a study of cytomegalovirus exposure and HLA in healthy donors. Study summary: Both the 95 to 150 validation repertoires and the roughly 700 first-cohort repertoires used the same platform, as reported by a later analysis.

Germline V gene sequence: CDR1 ENHRY, CDR2 SYGVKD. V was pared by 2 bases and J by 4 bases, with 9 bases of the junction left unmatched. The CDR3 extends over 16 amino acids. Using immunoSEQ multiplex PCR, the repertoire was profiled, and TCRdb retains in-frame clones only, with some absent. This table holds about 73,000 clones, approximately 95% found once. Comments on this clone: Its antigen remains unknown.

Broader study findings: The authors enumerated under 200 TCR beta chains as linked to cytomegalovirus.

The sequencing sample was made of PBMCs. The source is a young man in good health and CMV-seronegative. This sequence joins TRBV10-3 and TRBJ2-7, with 9 bases identical to TRBD1. This chain's CDR3 is CAISEPGQGATYEQYF. In nucleotides, the CDR3 is TGTGCCATCAGTGAGCCGGGACAGGGTGCTACTTACGAGCAGTACTTC.